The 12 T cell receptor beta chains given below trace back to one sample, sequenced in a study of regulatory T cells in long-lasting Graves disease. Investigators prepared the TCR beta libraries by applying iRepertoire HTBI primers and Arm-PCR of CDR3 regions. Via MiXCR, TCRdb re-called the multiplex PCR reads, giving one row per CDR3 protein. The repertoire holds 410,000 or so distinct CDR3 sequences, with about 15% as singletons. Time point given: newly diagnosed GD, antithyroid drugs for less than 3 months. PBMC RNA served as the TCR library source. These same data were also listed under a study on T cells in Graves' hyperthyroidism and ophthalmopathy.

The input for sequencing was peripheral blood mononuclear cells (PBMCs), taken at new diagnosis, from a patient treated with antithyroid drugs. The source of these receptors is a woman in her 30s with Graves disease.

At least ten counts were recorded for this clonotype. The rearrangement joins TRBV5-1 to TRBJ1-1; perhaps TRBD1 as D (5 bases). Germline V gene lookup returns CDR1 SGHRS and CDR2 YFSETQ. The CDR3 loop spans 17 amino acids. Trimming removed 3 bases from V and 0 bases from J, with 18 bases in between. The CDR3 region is CASSSQGRNIMNTEAFF. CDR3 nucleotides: TGCGCCAGCAGCTCCCAGGGCAGGAATATCATGAACACTGAAGCTTTCTTT.

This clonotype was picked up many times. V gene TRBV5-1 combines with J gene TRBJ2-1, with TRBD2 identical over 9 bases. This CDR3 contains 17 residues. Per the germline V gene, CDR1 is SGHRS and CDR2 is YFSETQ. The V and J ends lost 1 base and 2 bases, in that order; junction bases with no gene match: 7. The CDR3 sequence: CASSLTLAGTPYNEQFF. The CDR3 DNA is TGCGCCAGCAGCTTGACGCTAGCGGGGACCCCCTACAATGAGCAGTTCTTC.

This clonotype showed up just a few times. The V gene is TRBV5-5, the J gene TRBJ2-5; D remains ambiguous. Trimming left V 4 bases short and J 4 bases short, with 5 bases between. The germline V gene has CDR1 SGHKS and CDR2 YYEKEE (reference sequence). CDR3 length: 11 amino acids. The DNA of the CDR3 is TGTGCCAGCAGCATAATAGAGACCCAGTACTTC. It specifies CASSIIETQYF.

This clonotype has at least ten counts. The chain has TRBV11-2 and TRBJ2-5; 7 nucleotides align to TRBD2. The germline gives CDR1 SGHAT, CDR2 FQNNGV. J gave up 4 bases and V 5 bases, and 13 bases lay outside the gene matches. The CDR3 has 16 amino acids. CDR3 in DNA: TGTGCCAGCAGCCGGGAGGCTAGCGGACCTGGAGAGACCCAGTACTTC. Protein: CASSREASGPGETQYF. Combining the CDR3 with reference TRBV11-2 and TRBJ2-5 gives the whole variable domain EAGVAQSPRYKIIEKRQSVAFWCNPISGHATLYWYQQILGQGPKLLIQFQNNGVVDDSQLPKDRFSAERLKGVDSTLKIQPAKLEDSAVYLCASSREASGPGETQYFGPGTRLLVL.

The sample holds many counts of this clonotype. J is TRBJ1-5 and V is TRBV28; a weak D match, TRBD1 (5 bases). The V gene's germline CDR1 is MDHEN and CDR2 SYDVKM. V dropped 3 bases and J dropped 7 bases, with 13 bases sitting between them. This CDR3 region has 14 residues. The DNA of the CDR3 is TGTGCCAGCAGTTTGGTAGGGGCGAAGCAGCCCCAGCATTTT. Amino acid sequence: CASSLVGAKQPQHF.

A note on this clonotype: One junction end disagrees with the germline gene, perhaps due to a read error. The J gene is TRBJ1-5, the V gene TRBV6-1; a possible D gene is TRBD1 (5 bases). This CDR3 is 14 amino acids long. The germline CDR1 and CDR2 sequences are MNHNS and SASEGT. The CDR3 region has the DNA TGTGCCAGCTGTCAGGGTTCCCCCAATCAGCCCCAACATTTT. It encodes CASCQGSPNQPQHF.

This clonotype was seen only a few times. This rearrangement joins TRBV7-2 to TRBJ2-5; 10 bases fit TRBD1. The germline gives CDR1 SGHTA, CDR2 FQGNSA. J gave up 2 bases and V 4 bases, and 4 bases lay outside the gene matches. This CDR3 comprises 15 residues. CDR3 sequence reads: CASSSLDRGQETQYF. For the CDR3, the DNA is TGTGCCAGCAGCTCACTGGACAGGGGGCAAGAGACCCAGTACTTC.

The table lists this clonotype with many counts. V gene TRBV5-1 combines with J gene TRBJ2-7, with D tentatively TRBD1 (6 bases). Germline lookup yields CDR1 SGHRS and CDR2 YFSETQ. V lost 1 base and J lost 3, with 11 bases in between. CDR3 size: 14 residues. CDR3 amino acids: CASSLMPGDYEQYF. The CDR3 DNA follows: TGCGCCAGCAGCTTGATGCCAGGGGACTACGAGCAGTACTTC.

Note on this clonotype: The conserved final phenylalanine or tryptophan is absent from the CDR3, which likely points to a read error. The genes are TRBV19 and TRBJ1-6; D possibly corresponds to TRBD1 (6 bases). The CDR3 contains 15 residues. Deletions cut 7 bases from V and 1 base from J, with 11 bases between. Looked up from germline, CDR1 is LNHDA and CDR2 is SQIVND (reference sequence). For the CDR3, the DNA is TGTGCCAGTACCCCGACAGGATCCTATAATTCACCCCTCCACTCT. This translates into CASTPTGSYNSPLHS.

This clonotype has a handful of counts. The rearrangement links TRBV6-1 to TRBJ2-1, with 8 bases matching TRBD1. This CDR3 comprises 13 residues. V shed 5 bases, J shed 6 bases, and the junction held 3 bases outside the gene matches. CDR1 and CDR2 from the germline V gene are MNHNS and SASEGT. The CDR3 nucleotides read TGTGCCAGCAGTCGGACAGGGAGCAATGAGCAGTTCTTC. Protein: CASSRTGSNEQFF.

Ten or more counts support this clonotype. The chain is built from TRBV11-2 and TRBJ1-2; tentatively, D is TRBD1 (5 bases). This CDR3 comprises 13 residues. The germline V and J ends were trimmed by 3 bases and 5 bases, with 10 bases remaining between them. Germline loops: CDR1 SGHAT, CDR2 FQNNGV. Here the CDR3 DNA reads TGTGCCAGCAGCTTTGTGGGGGAGTATGGCTACACCTTC. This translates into CASSFVGEYGYTF.

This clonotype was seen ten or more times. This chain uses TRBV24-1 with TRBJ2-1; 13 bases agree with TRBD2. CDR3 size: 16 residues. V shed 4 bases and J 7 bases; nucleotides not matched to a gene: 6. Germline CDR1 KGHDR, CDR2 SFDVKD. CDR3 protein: CATSDSGLAGSNEQFF. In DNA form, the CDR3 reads TGTGCCACCAGTGACTCGGGACTAGCGGGAAGTAATGAGCAGTTCTTC.